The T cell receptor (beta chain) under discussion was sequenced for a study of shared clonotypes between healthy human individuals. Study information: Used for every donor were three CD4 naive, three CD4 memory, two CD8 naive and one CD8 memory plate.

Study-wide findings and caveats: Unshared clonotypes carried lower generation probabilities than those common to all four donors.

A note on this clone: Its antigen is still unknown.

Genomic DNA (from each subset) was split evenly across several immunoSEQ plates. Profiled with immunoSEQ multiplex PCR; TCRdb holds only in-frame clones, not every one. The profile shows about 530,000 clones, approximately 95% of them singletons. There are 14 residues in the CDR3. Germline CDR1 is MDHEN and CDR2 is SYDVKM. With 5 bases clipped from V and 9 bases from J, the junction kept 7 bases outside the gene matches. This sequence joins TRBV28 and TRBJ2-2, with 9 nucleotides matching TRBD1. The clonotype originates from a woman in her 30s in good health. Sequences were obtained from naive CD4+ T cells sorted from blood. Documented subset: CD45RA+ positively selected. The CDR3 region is CASSVNRGRRELFF. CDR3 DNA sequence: TGTGCCAGCAGTGTAAACAGGGGGCGTCGGGAGCTGTTTTTT.